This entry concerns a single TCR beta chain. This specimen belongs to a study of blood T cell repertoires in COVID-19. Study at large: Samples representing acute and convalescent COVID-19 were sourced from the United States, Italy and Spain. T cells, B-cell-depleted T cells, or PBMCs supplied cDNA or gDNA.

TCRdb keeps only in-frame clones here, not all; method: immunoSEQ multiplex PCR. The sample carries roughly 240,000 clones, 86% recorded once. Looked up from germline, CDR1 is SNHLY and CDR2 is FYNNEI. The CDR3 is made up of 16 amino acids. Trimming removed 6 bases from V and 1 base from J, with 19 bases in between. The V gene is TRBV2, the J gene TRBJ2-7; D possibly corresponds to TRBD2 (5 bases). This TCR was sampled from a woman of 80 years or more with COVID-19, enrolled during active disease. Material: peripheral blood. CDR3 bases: TGTGCCAGCAGAAAAGAGGGTCTAGGATCTTCCTACGAGCAGTACTTC. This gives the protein CASRKEGLGSSYEQYF.